This T cell receptor beta chain comes out of a study of shared clonotypes between healthy human individuals. Broader study findings: In having few donors, the study represented limited genetic and exposure-history diversity. Compared with clonotypes that all four donors shared, non-shared clonotypes had lower generation probabilities.

In germline, CDR1 is MDHEN, CDR2 SYDVKM. V lost 5 bases to trimming and J lost 8 bases; unmatched junction nucleotides: 11. This CDR3 has 16 amino acids. The assay was immunoSEQ multiplex PCR, and TCRdb's table has in-frame clones only and misses some. Of more than 2 million clones listed, just under 95% are singletons. Of note for this clone: Its antigen is currently unknown.

Terminally differentiated effector memory CD45RA+ cells were excluded by CCR7 positive selection of CD45RO-negative cells. There were only Caucasian adults among the donors, and all lived in Nashville, Tennessee. The TCR comes from a man aged 18 to 35 in good health. Some clones in this sample may be carry-over from other donors' samples. V is TRBV28 and J is TRBJ2-1; 11 nucleotides align to TRBD2. Source material: naive CD8+ T cells from PBMCs. CDR3 nucleotides: TGTGCCAGCAGTCGTAGCGGGAGGGCCCTTTTCCATGAGCAGTTCTTC. Its translation is CASSRSGRALFHEQFF. Full variable domain (remainder filled in from reference TRBV28 and TRBJ2-1): DVKVTQSSRYLVKRTGEKVFLECVQDMDHENMFWYRQDPGLGLRLIYFSYDVKMKEKGDIPEGYSVSREKKERFSLILESASTNQTSMYLCASSRSGRALFHEQFFGPGTRLTVL.